A selection of T cell receptor beta chains follows, all from one sample in a study of early T cells in non-severe SARS-CoV-2 infection. TCRdb re-called the 5' RACE reads with MiXCR, one entry per CDR3 protein. The sample consists of some 50,000 distinct CDR3 sequences, roughly 8.8% of them appearing once. Source material: whole blood. The source is an adult who was a healthcare worker with PCR-confirmed SARS-CoV-2 infection or an uninfected control (not recorded which). CDR3s include the opening cysteine and the closing phenylalanine or tryptophan. D genes are given only for firm matches. Rows may omit the clone size; those that give it use once, few, many or a size class.

clone size: many; J gene: TRBJ1-5; V gene: TRBV7-9; D gene: .; CDR3 DNA: TGTGCCAGCAGCGGCGACGGAGTCAATCAGCCCCAGCATTTT; CDR3 protein: CASSGDGVNQPQHF
clone size: medium-sized; J gene: TRBJ2-3; V gene: TRBV7-3; D gene: .; CDR3 DNA: TGTGCCAGCAGCTTAGGCGGCACAGATACGCAGTATTTT; CDR3 protein: CASSLGGTDTQYF
clone size: .; J gene: TRBJ2-5; V gene: TRBV20-1; D gene: TRBD2; CDR3 DNA: TGCAGTGCTAGAGACACGGACACCGGGGGGGAGACCCAGTACTTC; CDR3 protein: CSARDTDTGGETQYF
clone size: .; J gene: TRBJ1-5; V gene: TRBV12-3/TRBV12-4; D gene: .; CDR3 DNA: TGTGCCAGCAGTCCGGACTTTCAGCCCCAGCATTTT; CDR3 protein: CASSPDFQPQHF
clone size: .; J gene: TRBJ2-7; V gene: TRBV10-3; D gene: .; CDR3 DNA: TGTGCCATCAGTGAAACCCAGGGGAGGAAGTACGAGCAGTACTTC; CDR3 protein: CAISETQGRKYEQYF
clone size: many; J gene: TRBJ2-3; V gene: TRBV13; D gene: TRBD2; CDR3 DNA: TGTGCCAGCAGCTTCCCATCGACTAGCGGCACAGATACGCAGTATTTT; CDR3 protein: CASSFPSTSGTDTQYF
clone size: few; J gene: TRBJ2-3; V gene: TRBV7-6; D gene: .; CDR3 DNA: TGTGCCAGCAGCTTGTCAGGTGGGGGGAACACAGATACGCAGTATTTT; CDR3 protein: CASSLSGGGNTDTQYF
clone size: many; J gene: TRBJ1-1; V gene: TRBV7-9; D gene: .; CDR3 DNA: TGTGCCAGCAGCTTAGCGGTCGGGCTGAACACTGAAGCTTTCTTT; CDR3 protein: CASSLAVGLNTEAFF
clone size: few; J gene: TRBJ1-3; V gene: TRBV7-6; D gene: TRBD1; CDR3 DNA: TGTGCCAGCAGCTTGGGGACAGCCGGAAACACCATATATTTT; CDR3 protein: CASSLGTAGNTIYF
clone size: many; J gene: TRBJ2-3; V gene: TRBV11-2; D gene: .; CDR3 DNA: TGTGCCAGCAGCCCCCAGAGGGCAGATACGCAGTATTTT; CDR3 protein: CASSPQRADTQYF
clone size: many; J gene: TRBJ1-4; V gene: TRBV7-9; D gene: TRBD1; CDR3 DNA: TGTGCCAGCAGCACTTGGGACAGGAATGAAAAACTGTTTTTT; CDR3 protein: CASSTWDRNEKLFF
clone size: few; J gene: TRBJ2-4; V gene: TRBV20-1; D gene: .; CDR3 DNA: TGCAGTGCTAGAGACGGGGGACTAGCCAAAAACATTCAGTACTTC; CDR3 protein: CSARDGGLAKNIQYF
clone size: many; J gene: TRBJ2-2; V gene: TRBV6-2/TRBV6-3; D gene: TRBD2; CDR3 DNA: TGTGCCAGCAGCCCCGGGACTAGCGGCACCGGGGAGCTGTTTTTT; CDR3 protein: CASSPGTSGTGELFF
clone size: few; J gene: TRBJ1-1; V gene: TRBV4-1; D gene: TRBD1; CDR3 DNA: TGCGCCAGCAGCCACTACACTGACAGGGGAACCACTGAAGCTTTCTTT; CDR3 protein: CASSHYTDRGTTEAFF
clone size: few; J gene: TRBJ2-5; V gene: TRBV6-1; D gene: TRBD1; CDR3 DNA: TGTGCCAGCAGTGGACAGGGGGAGACCCAGTACTTC; CDR3 protein: CASSGQGETQYF
clone size: many; J gene: TRBJ2-3; V gene: TRBV20-1; D gene: .; CDR3 DNA: TGCAGTGCTAGAGATCATAAAGGGTCAGGCACAGATACGCAGTATTTT; CDR3 protein: CSARDHKGSGTDTQYF
clone size: .; J gene: TRBJ2-3; V gene: TRBV7-9; D gene: .; CDR3 DNA: TGTGCCAGCAGTCCGGTGAGGGATACGCAGTATTTT; CDR3 protein: CASSPVRDTQYF
clone size: .; J gene: TRBJ2-2; V gene: TRBV3-1; D gene: TRBD1; CDR3 DNA: TGTGCCAGCAGCCAAAAGACAGGGATGAACACCGGGGAGCTGTTTTTT; CDR3 protein: CASSQKTGMNTGELFF
clone size: .; J gene: TRBJ2-7; V gene: TRBV6-2/TRBV6-3; D gene: .; CDR3 DNA: TGTGCCAGCAGTTTACACGGGACACAATACGAGCAGTACTTC; CDR3 protein: CASSLHGTQYEQYF
clone size: many; J gene: TRBJ2-1; V gene: TRBV29-1; D gene: TRBD1; CDR3 DNA: TGCAGCGATTGGACAGGGGATGATACGCAGTTCTTC; CDR3 protein: CSDWTGDDTQFF
clone size: .; J gene: TRBJ2-1; V gene: TRBV3-1; D gene: TRBD2; CDR3 DNA: TGTGCCAGCATGCGGACTAGCGGCAACAATGAGCAGTTCTTC; CDR3 protein: CASMRTSGNNEQFF
clone size: few; J gene: TRBJ2-3; V gene: TRBV20-1; D gene: TRBD2; CDR3 DNA: TGCAGTGCTAGTGGACTAGCGGGGACCACAGATACGCAGTATTTT; CDR3 protein: CSASGLAGTTDTQYF
clone size: few; J gene: TRBJ2-3; V gene: TRBV20-1; D gene: .; CDR3 DNA: TGCAGTGCACCCTTCGGGGGACGCACAGATACGCAGTATTTT; CDR3 protein: CSAPFGGRTDTQYF
clone size: once; J gene: TRBJ1-2; V gene: TRBV2; D gene: TRBD1; CDR3 DNA: TGTGCCAGCAGTGGGGACAGCCGTTATGGCTACACCTTC; CDR3 protein: CASSGDSRYGYTF
clone size: many; J gene: TRBJ2-2; V gene: TRBV9; D gene: .; CDR3 DNA: TGTGCCAGCACAAGCGGAGGGGCGGCCGGGGAGCTGTTTTTT; CDR3 protein: CASTSGGAAGELFF
clone size: .; J gene: TRBJ1-2; V gene: TRBV18; D gene: .; CDR3 DNA: TGTGCCAGCTCACCACCCGGGACGGTCTATGGCTACACCTTC; CDR3 protein: CASSPPGTVYGYTF
clone size: many; J gene: TRBJ2-7; V gene: TRBV9; D gene: TRBD1; CDR3 DNA: TGTGCCAGCAGCAGGTACGATACGAGGGGGCACGAGCAGTACTTC; CDR3 protein: CASSRYDTRGHEQYF
clone size: few; J gene: TRBJ2-3; V gene: TRBV11-2; D gene: TRBD2; CDR3 DNA: TGTGCCAGCAGCCGGGGGGGTACGCAGTATTTT; CDR3 protein: CASSRGGTQYF
clone size: few; J gene: TRBJ2-2; V gene: TRBV7-9; D gene: .; CDR3 DNA: TGTGCCAAGGGAGACGCCTCGAACACCGGGGAGCTGTTTTTT; CDR3 protein: CAKGDASNTGELFF
clone size: .; J gene: TRBJ1-1; V gene: TRBV6-1; D gene: .; CDR3 DNA: TGTGCCAGCATCCCTACCGGGGGGGTTTTTTACACTGAAGCTTTCTTT; CDR3 protein: CASIPTGGVFYTEAFF
clone size: few; J gene: TRBJ2-5; V gene: TRBV9; D gene: .; CDR3 DNA: TGTGCCAGCTCTCGAGGAAACAGCGGAGGGATGGAGACCCAGTACTTC; CDR3 protein: CASSRGNSGGMETQYF
clone size: many; J gene: TRBJ2-3; V gene: TRBV12-3/TRBV12-4; D gene: .; CDR3 DNA: TGTGCCAGCAGTGCCTTGGGCGCGGGGGCGGTAGATACGCAGTATTTT; CDR3 protein: CASSALGAGAVDTQYF
clone size: .; J gene: TRBJ1-1; V gene: TRBV18; D gene: .; CDR3 DNA: TGTGCCAGCTCCCTCACAAATCAAAGAACAGGGAACACTGAAGCTTTCTTT; CDR3 protein: CASSLTNQRTGNTEAFF
clone size: many; J gene: TRBJ1-2; V gene: TRBV12-3/TRBV12-4; D gene: .; CDR3 DNA: TGTGCCAGCGGACAGAACTATGGCTACACCTTC; CDR3 protein: CASGQNYGYTF
clone size: few; J gene: TRBJ2-1; V gene: TRBV7-2; D gene: .; CDR3 DNA: TGTGCCAGCAGCTCCACTAGAAACAATGAGCAGTTCTTC; CDR3 protein: CASSSTRNNEQFF
clone size: .; J gene: TRBJ2-7; V gene: TRBV6-5; D gene: .; CDR3 DNA: TGTGCCAGCAGTTCAGGGAACGAGCAGTACTTC; CDR3 protein: CASSSGNEQYF
clone size: few; J gene: TRBJ2-3; V gene: TRBV20-1; D gene: .; CDR3 DNA: TGCAGTGGCGGGTTTACTAGCACAGATACGCAGTATTTT; CDR3 protein: CSGGFTSTDTQYF
clone size: few; J gene: TRBJ2-7; V gene: TRBV14; D gene: TRBD2; CDR3 DNA: TGTGCCAGCAGCCAAGTCCGGGGGGGCGTCCACGAGCAGTACTTC; CDR3 protein: CASSQVRGGVHEQYF
clone size: .; J gene: TRBJ2-7; V gene: TRBV4-1; D gene: .; CDR3 DNA: TGCGCCAGCAGTCAAACGACAGGTTCCTCCTACGAGCAGTACTTC; CDR3 protein: CASSQTTGSSYEQYF
clone size: .; J gene: TRBJ2-5; V gene: TRBV6-1; D gene: .; CDR3 DNA: TGTGCCAGCAGCCCGACACGCCAAGAGACCCAGTACTTC; CDR3 protein: CASSPTRQETQYF
clone size: many; J gene: TRBJ1-6; V gene: TRBV5-1; D gene: .; CDR3 DNA: TGCGCCAGCAGCTTGGAACAGGGAAGGTCACCCCTCCACTTT; CDR3 protein: CASSLEQGRSPLHF
clone size: many; J gene: TRBJ2-7; V gene: TRBV29-1; D gene: TRBD1; CDR3 DNA: TGCAGCGTCGGATCTGACAGGGCCTACGAGCAGTACTTC; CDR3 protein: CSVGSDRAYEQYF
clone size: few; J gene: TRBJ1-1; V gene: TRBV27; D gene: .; CDR3 DNA: TGTGCCAGCAGTTTATTGCGGAGCACTGAAGCTTTCTTT; CDR3 protein: CASSLLRSTEAFF
clone size: many; J gene: TRBJ2-1; V gene: TRBV5-5; D gene: TRBD1; CDR3 DNA: TGTGCCAGCAGCTCGCCGGAGGGACAGGGGACGGATGAGCAGTTCTTC; CDR3 protein: CASSSPEGQGTDEQFF
clone size: many; J gene: TRBJ1-2; V gene: TRBV12-3/TRBV12-4; D gene: .; CDR3 DNA: TGTGCCAGCAGTCACCCCTTCTATGGCTACACCTTC; CDR3 protein: CASSHPFYGYTF
clone size: .; J gene: TRBJ2-1; V gene: TRBV4-1; D gene: TRBD2; CDR3 DNA: TGCGCCAGCAGCCAACTACCCCGGACTAGCGGGTCTTTTAATGAGCAGTTCTTC; CDR3 protein: CASSQLPRTSGSFNEQFF
clone size: many; J gene: TRBJ1-4; V gene: TRBV7-9; D gene: .; CDR3 DNA: TGTGCCAGCAGCTTAGGAAGCTTAGATAATGAAAAACTGTTTTTT; CDR3 protein: CASSLGSLDNEKLFF
clone size: .; J gene: TRBJ1-5; V gene: TRBV4-1; D gene: .; CDR3 DNA: TGCGCCAGCAGCCAAGATTCAGGGGTGCAGCCCCAGCATTTT; CDR3 protein: CASSQDSGVQPQHF
clone size: .; J gene: TRBJ1-1; V gene: TRBV20-1; D gene: .; CDR3 DNA: TGCAGTGTTGCGAACACTGAAGCTTTCTTT; CDR3 protein: CSVANTEAFF
clone size: many; J gene: TRBJ2-3; V gene: TRBV7-9; D gene: TRBD2; CDR3 DNA: TGTGCCAGCAGCTTTCAAGCGGGGGACCCCACAGATACGCAGTATTTT; CDR3 protein: CASSFQAGDPTDTQYF
clone size: many; J gene: TRBJ1-6; V gene: TRBV7-2; D gene: TRBD1; CDR3 DNA: TGTGCCAGCAGAGAAGACAGGGGCAGGGATTCACCCCTCCACTTT; CDR3 protein: CASREDRGRDSPLHF
clone size: many; J gene: TRBJ1-4; V gene: TRBV30; D gene: TRBD1; CDR3 DNA: TGTGCCTGGACCCCGGGACAGGGTGGAGATGAAAAACTGTTTTTT; CDR3 protein: CAWTPGQGGDEKLFF
clone size: few; J gene: TRBJ1-2; V gene: TRBV10-2; D gene: .; CDR3 DNA: TGCGCCAGCAGAGATGGGGGCGGTGGCTACACCTTC; CDR3 protein: CASRDGGGGYTF
clone size: medium-sized; J gene: TRBJ2-1; V gene: TRBV28; D gene: .; CDR3 DNA: TGTGCCAGCAGGTTGGACACCTCCTCCTACAATGAGCAGTTCTTC; CDR3 protein: CASRLDTSSYNEQFF
clone size: few; J gene: TRBJ1-2; V gene: TRBV18; D gene: TRBD1; CDR3 DNA: TGTGCCAGCTCACCATCTGGACAGGGACAGAACTATGGCTACACCTTC; CDR3 protein: CASSPSGQGQNYGYTF
clone size: few; J gene: TRBJ2-5; V gene: TRBV7-8; D gene: .; CDR3 DNA: TGTGCCAGCAGCTTAGTCGGGTCACATTTGTACCAAGAGACCCAGTACTTC; CDR3 protein: CASSLVGSHLYQETQYF
clone size: few; J gene: TRBJ2-6; V gene: TRBV7-2; D gene: .; CDR3 DNA: TGTGCCAGCAGCTCAGACAGCTCTGGGGCCAACGTCCTGACTTTC; CDR3 protein: CASSSDSSGANVLTF
clone size: few; J gene: TRBJ2-1; V gene: TRBV2; D gene: .; CDR3 DNA: TGTGCCAGCAGAGCTAGATCGACAGGCAATGAGCAGTTCTTC; CDR3 protein: CASRARSTGNEQFF
clone size: .; J gene: TRBJ2-1; V gene: TRBV7-9; D gene: .; CDR3 DNA: TGTGCCAGCAGCTTAGGCATACGTACAGAAGAGCAGTTCTTC; CDR3 protein: CASSLGIRTEEQFF
clone size: .; J gene: TRBJ2-5; V gene: TRBV7-2; D gene: .; CDR3 DNA: TGTGCCAGCAGCTTAGCCCCAGGGCAAGAGACCCAGTACTTC; CDR3 protein: CASSLAPGQETQYF